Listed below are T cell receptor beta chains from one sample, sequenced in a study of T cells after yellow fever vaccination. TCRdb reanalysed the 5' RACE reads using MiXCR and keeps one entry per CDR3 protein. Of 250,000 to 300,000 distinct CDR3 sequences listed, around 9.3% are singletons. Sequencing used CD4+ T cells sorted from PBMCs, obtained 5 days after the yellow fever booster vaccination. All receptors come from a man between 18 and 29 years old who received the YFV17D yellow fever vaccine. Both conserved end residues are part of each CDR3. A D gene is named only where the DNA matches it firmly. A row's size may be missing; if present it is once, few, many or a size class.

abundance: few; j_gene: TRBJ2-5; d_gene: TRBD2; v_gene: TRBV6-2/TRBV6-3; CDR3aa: CASTPLAGGRETQYF; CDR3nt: TGTGCCAGCACCCCACTAGCGGGGGGGCGAGAGACCCAGTACTTC
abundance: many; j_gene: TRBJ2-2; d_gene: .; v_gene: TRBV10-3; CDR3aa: CAISGLGNTGELFF; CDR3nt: TGTGCCATCAGTGGCTTGGGGAACACCGGGGAGCTGTTTTTT
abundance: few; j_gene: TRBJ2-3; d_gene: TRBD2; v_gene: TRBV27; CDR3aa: CASSLSSSGGTAQYF; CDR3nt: TGTGCCAGCAGTTTATCTTCCAGCGGGGGAACTGCGCAGTATTTT
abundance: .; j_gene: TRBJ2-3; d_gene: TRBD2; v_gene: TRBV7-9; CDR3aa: CASSSPGGNTDTQYF; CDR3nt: TGTGCCAGCAGTTCCCCGGGGGGGAACACAGATACGCAGTATTTT
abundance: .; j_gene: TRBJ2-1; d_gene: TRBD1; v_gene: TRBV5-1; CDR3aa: CASSLVDRAGEQFF; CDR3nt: TGCGCCAGCAGCTTGGTAGACAGGGCAGGGGAGCAGTTCTTC
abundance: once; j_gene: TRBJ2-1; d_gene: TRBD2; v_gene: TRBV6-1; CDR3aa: CASNSGTSGYNEQFF; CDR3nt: TGTGCCAGCAACTCCGGGACTAGCGGCTACAATGAGCAGTTCTTC
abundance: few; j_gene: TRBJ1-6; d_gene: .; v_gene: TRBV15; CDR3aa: CATSRQDNSPLHF; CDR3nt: TGTGCCACCAGCAGACAGGATAATTCACCCCTCCACTTT
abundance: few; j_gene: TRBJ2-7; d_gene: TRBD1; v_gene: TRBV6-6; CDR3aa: CASSSLDREAGEQYF; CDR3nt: TGTGCCAGCAGTTCCCTGGACAGGGAGGCGGGCGAGCAGTACTTC
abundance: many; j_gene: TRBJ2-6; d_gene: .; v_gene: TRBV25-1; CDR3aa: CASSLTGGANVLTF; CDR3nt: TGTGCCAGCAGTCTCACCGGAGGGGCCAACGTCCTGACTTTC
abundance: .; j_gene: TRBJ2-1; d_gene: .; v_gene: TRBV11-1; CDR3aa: CASSQEDQDFNEQFF; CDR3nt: TGTGCCAGCAGTCAAGAAGACCAGGATTTCAATGAGCAGTTCTTC
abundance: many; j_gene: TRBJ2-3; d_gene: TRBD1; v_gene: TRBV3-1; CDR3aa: CASSQHGTGLTDTQYF; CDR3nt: TGTGCCAGCAGCCAACACGGGACAGGGTTAACAGATACGCAGTATTTT
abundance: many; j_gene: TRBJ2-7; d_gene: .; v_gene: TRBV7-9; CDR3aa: CASSRTYEQYF; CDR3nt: TGTGCCAGCAGCAGGACCTACGAGCAGTACTTC
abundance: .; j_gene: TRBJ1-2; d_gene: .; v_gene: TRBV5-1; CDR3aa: CASSLGLSYGYTF; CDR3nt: TGCGCCAGCAGCTTGGGGTTGAGCTATGGCTACACCTTC
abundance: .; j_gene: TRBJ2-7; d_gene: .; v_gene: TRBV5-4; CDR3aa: CASSLNGGSNEQYF; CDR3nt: TGTGCCAGCAGCTTGAATGGGGGCTCTAACGAGCAGTACTTC
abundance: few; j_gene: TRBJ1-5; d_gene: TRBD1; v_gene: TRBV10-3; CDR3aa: CAIRTRDRDEHF; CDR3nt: TGTGCCATCAGGACCCGGGACAGGGACGAACATTTT
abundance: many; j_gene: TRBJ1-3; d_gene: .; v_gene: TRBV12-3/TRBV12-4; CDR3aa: CASREWGGNTIYF; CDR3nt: TGTGCCAGCAGGGAGTGGGGTGGAAACACCATATATTTT
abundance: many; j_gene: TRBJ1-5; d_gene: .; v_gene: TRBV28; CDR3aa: CASSYYRQPQHF; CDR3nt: TGTGCCAGCAGTTATTACCGGCAGCCCCAGCATTTT
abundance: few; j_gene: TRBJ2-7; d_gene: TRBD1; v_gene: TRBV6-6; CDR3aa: CASSFPQGSSYEQYF; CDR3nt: TGTGCCAGCAGTTTTCCACAGGGGAGCTCCTACGAGCAGTACTTC
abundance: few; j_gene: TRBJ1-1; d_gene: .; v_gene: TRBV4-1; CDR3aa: CASSQGPSSGRTEAFF; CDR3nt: TGCGCCAGCAGCCAAGGCCCCTCTTCGGGACGGACTGAAGCTTTCTTT
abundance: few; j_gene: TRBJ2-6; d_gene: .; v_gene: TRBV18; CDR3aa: CASSPMGASWSGANVLTF; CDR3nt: TGTGCCAGCTCACCAATGGGGGCGTCGTGGTCTGGGGCCAACGTCCTGACTTTC
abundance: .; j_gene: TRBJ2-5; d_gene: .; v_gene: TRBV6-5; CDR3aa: CASSPGLAETQYF; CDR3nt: TGTGCCAGCAGTCCAGGCCTAGCGGAGACCCAGTACTTC
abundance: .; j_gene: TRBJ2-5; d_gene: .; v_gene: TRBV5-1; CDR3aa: CASSLVGRGEETQYF; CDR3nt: TGCGCCAGCAGCTTGGTAGGCAGGGGAGAAGAGACCCAGTACTTC
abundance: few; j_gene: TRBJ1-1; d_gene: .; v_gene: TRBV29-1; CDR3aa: CSVEEPGAGTEAFF; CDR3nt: TGCAGCGTTGAAGAGCCGGGGGCGGGCACTGAAGCTTTCTTT
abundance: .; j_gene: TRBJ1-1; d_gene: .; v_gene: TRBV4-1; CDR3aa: CASSQGRVWVNTEAFF; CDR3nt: TGCGCCAGCAGCCAAGGGCGGGTTTGGGTGAACACTGAAGCTTTCTTT
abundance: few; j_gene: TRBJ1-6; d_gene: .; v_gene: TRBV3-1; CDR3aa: CASSHRNTGNYNSPLHF; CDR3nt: TGTGCCAGCAGCCACAGAAATACAGGGAATTATAATTCACCCCTCCACTTT
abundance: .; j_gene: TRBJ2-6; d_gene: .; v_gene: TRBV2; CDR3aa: CASRYPGRVGLEANVLTF; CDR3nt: TGTGCCAGCAGATACCCGGGGAGAGTAGGTCTTGAGGCCAACGTCCTGACTTTC
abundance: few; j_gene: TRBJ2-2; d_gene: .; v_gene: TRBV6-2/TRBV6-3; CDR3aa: CASSYSSQENTGELFF; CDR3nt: TGTGCCAGCAGTTACTCGTCCCAGGAGAACACCGGGGAGCTGTTTTTT
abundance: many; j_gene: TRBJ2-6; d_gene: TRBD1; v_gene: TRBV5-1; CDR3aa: CASSRLRTGLTGANVLTF; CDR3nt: TGCGCCAGCAGCCGTTTGCGGACAGGGTTGACTGGGGCCAACGTCCTGACTTTC
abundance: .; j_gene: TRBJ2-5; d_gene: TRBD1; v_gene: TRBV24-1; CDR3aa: CATNGQGQETQYF; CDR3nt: TGTGCCACCAACGGACAGGGTCAAGAGACCCAGTACTTC
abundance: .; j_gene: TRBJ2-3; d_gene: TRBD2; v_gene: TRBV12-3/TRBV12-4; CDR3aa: CASRPAGAIDTQYF; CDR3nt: TGTGCCAGCAGACCAGCGGGGGCAATAGATACGCAGTATTTT
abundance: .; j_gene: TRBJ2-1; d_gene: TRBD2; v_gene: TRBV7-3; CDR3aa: CASSRGLAGPRNEQFF; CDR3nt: TGTGCCAGCAGCAGGGGACTAGCGGGGCCTCGCAATGAGCAGTTCTTC
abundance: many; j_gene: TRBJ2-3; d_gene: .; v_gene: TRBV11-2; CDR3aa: CASSLARDTQYF; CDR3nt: TGTGCCAGCAGCTTAGCCCGAGATACGCAGTATTTT